The T cell receptor (beta chain) under discussion was sequenced for a study of T cells in women clearing cervical HPV infection. Overall study: No precancer developed; the control's incident HPV16 infection cleared within 12 months. Controls gave blood once infection was undetectable; cases at lesion identification.

Sequencing used immunoSEQ multiplex PCR; TCRdb keeps in-frame clones, though not all of them. The ten most abundant clones cover 6% to 7% of a sample with some 31,000 clones. V was clipped by 4 bases and J by 5 bases; unmatched bases: 6. The V gene's germline CDR1 is SQVTM and CDR2 ANQGSEA. This CDR3 region has 13 residues. Details on this clone: The antigen remains undetermined. The read finishes 3 residues shy of the CDR3 end, and the germline J gene is used to complete it.

Overall study results and limits: A classifier using richness and V gene abundances reached an AUC of around 0.78. TRBV6-7 relative abundance averaged approximately 0.1% in cases and under 0.2% in controls.

The sequencing input was blood buffy coat. This chain links TRBV29-1 with TRBJ2-5, with 8 bases matching TRBD2. This receptor was identified in a woman aged 18-70 years with a cervical HPV16 infection that either progressed to CIN3+ or cleared (not recorded which). The covered CDR3 bases are TGCAGCGTTGGGGCGGGACTAGGCGAGACC. It encodes CSVGAGLGET. The complete CDR3 reads CSVGAGLGETQYF.